This T cell receptor beta chain was documented in a study of PD-L1 blockade in urothelial cancer. The authors spiked synthetic TCR analog templates into each PCR. TCRdb keeps only in-frame clones here, not all; method: immunoSEQ multiplex PCR. Of fewer than 55,000 clones listed, roughly 78% were seen once; the top ten hold 3% to 3.5%. The sample in question was PBMCs, obtained around atezolizumab (anti-PD-L1) treatment. This sequence was found in a man between 65 and 85 years old with urothelial cancer.

CDR3 residues: CASRFDAGAFDTQYF. CDR3 nucleotides: TGCGCCAGCAGATTTGATGCGGGGGCCTTTGATACGCAGTATTTT. The chain combines TRBV5-1 with TRBJ2-3; possibly TRBD2 for D (7 bases). Trimming removed 5 bases at V and 6 bases at J, with 19 bases between. This CDR3 contains 15 residues. CDR1 is SGHRS, CDR2 YFSETQ, per germline.